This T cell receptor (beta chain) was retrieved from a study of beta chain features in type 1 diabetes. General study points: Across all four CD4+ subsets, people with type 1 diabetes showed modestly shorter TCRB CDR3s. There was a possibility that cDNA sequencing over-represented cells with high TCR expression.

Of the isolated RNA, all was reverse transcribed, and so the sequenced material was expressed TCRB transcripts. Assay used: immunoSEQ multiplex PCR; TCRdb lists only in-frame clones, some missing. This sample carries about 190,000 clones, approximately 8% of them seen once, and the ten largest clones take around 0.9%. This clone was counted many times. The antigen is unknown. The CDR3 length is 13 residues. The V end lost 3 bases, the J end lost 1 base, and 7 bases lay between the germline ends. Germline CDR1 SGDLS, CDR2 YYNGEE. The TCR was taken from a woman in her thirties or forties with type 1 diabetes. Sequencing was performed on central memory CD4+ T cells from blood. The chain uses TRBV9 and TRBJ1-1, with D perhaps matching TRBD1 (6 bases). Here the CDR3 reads CASSAQGNTEAFF. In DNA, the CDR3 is TGTGCCAGCAGCGCACAGGGGAACACTGAAGCTTTCTTT. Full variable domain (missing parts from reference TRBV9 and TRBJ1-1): DSGVTQTPKHLITATGQRVTLRCSPRSGDLSVYWYQQSLDQGLQFLIQYYNGEERAKGNILERFSAQQFPDLHSELNLSSLELGDSALYFCASSAQGNTEAFFGQGTRLTVV.